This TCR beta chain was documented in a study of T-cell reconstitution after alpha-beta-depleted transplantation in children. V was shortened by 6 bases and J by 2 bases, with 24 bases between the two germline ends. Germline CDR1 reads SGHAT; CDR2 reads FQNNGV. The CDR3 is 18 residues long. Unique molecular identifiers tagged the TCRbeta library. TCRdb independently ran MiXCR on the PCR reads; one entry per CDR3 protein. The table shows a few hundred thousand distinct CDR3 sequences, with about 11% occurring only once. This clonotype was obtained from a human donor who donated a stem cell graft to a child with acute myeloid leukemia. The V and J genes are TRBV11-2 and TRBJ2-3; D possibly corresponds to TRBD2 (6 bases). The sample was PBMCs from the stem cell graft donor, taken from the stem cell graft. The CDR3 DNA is TGTGCCAGCAGACGCGCGGGCGGGGCGATAGGTTCCACAGATACGCAGTATTTT. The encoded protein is CASRRAGGAIGSTDTQYF.